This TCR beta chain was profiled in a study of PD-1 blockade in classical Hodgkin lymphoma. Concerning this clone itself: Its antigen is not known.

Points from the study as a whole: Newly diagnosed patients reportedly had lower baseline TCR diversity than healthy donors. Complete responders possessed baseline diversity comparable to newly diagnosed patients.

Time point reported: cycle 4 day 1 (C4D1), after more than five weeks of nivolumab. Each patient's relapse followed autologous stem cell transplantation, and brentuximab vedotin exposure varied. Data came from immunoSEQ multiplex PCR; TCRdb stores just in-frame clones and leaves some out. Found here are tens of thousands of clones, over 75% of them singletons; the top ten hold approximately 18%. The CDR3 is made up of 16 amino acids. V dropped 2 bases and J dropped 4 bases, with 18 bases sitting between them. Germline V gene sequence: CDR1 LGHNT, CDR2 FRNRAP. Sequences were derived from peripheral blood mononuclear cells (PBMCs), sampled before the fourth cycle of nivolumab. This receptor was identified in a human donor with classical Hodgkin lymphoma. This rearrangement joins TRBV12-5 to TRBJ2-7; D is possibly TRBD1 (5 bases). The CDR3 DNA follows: TGTGCTAGTGGTTTGCGTACGACAGTCCGACTTTACGAGCAGTACTTC. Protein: CASGLRTTVRLYEQYF.